The entry below gives a single TCR beta chain sequence along with its context. Its antigen remains unidentified. The same CDR3 arises from other DNA sequences in this sample as well. Method: immunoSEQ multiplex PCR; TCRdb's copy keeps in-frame clones and lacks some. The sample includes some 140,000 clones, about 92% of them seen just once. The data originate from a study of T cell responses to AZD1222 COVID-19 vaccine. Broader study findings: The donor cohort was predominantly white British with a female majority, and clonal diversity may have been underestimated. AZD1222 recipients seropositive at baseline numbered only five to seven.

The germline gives CDR1 LNHDA, CDR2 SQIVND (reference sequence). This CDR3 comprises 15 residues. V dropped 6 bases and J dropped 2; count of bases not matched to a gene: 3. Sequencing was performed on peripheral blood, taken on day 0 of AZD1222 vaccination. This chain uses TRBV19 with TRBJ2-5; 13 bases line up with TRBD2. The clonotype originates from an adult in good health. CDR3: CASRPGLAGQETQYF. CDR3 in DNA: TGTGCCAGTAGGCCGGGACTAGCGGGGCAAGAGACCCAGTACTTC.